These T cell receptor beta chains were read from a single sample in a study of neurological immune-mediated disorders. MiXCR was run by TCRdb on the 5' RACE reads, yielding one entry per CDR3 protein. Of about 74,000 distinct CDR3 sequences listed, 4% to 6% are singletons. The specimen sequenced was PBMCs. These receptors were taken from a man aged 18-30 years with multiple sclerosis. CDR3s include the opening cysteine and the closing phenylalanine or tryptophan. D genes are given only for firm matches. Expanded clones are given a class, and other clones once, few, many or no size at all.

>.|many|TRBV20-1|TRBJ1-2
TGCAGTGCTAGTCGTAAGGGGCACGACTATGGCTACACCTTC
CSASRKGHDYGYTF
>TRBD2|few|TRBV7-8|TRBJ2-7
TGTGCCAGCAGCTCACCCGGGAGGACCGACCTGGACGAGCAGTACTTC
CASSSPGRTDLDEQYF
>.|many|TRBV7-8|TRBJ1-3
TGTGCCAGCAGCTTAAGTCGGGGACCAACGGGACGGCACAACTCTGGAAACACCATATATTTT
CASSLSRGPTGRHNSGNTIYF
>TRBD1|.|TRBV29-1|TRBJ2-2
TGCAGCGTGGGACAGGTGGGCTGGACCGGGGAGCTGTTTTTT
CSVGQVGWTGELFF
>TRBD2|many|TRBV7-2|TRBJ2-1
TGTGCCAGCAGCTTTACTAGCGTCTACAATGAGCAGTTCTTC
CASSFTSVYNEQFF
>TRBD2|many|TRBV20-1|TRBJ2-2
TGCAGTGCTAGGAGGACTAGCGGGGGGGATTACACCGGGGAGCTGTTTTTT
CSARRTSGGDYTGELFF
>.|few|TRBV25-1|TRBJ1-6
TGTGCCAGCAGTGAGGGAGGGACTAATTCACCCCTCCACTTT
CASSEGGTNSPLHF
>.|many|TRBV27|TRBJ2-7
TGTGCCAGCAGTTTATTACGATCGGGGCTTCGTCCCTACGAGCAGTACTTC
CASSLLRSGLRPYEQYF
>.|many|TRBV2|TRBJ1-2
TGTGCCAGCAGTGAAAATGGGGCTGCCTATGGCTACACCTTC
CASSENGAAYGYTF
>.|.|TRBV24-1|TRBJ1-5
TGTGCCACCAGTGATACTCTGCCCGGACAGCCCCAGAATTTT
CATSDTLPGQPQNF
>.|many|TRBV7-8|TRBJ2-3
TGTGCCAGCATATCCTCCCGGGGGGCGGGCACAGATACGCAGTATTTT
CASISSRGAGTDTQYF
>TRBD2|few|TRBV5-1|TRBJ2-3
TGCGCCAGCAGTATACTAGCGGGGGGCACAGATACGCAGTATTTT
CASSILAGGTDTQYF
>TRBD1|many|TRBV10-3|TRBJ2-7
TGTGCCATCAGTTTCCGGGACAGGTTAAACGAGCAGTACTTC
CAISFRDRLNEQYF
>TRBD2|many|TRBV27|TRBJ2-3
TGTGCCAGCAGCCTCCGTCGGGGGGGCACAGATACGCAGTATTTT
CASSLRRGGTDTQYF
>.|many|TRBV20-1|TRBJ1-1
TGCAGTGCCGTGAAGGACATGAACACTGAAGCTTTCTTT
CSAVKDMNTEAFF
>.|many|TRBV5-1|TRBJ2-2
TGCGCCAGCAGCTTGGCCGGTAGTAAGTCCACCGGGGAGCTGTTTTTT
CASSLAGSKSTGELFF
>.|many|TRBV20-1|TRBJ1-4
TGCAGTGCTAGAGATCCGCGACAGTTTAATGAAAAACTGTTTTTT
CSARDPRQFNEKLFF
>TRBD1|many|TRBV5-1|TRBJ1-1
TGCGCCAGCAGCACAGGGGGCGTATTGAACACTGAAGCTTTCTTT
CASSTGGVLNTEAFF
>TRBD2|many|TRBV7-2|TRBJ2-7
TGTGCCAGCAGCGCTAGCGGAGCCTACGAGCAGTACTTC
CASSASGAYEQYF
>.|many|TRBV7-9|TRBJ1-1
TGTGCCAGCGGGGCAGGTACTATGAACACTGAAGCTTTCTTT
CASGAGTMNTEAFF
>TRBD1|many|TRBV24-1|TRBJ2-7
TGTGCCACCAGTGATTTGGACGCGACAGGGGCTTACGAGCAGTACTTC
CATSDLDATGAYEQYF
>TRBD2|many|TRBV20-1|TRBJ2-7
TGCAGTGCTAGATCCCCGGGACTAGCGGGAGTTTACGAGCAGTACTTC
CSARSPGLAGVYEQYF
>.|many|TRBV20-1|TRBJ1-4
TGCAGTGCTAGAGGGACCGGGGGAAATGAAAAACTGTTTTTT
CSARGTGGNEKLFF
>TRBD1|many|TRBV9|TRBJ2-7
TGTGCCAGCAGCGTCGGGACAGCCTACGAGCAGTACTTC
CASSVGTAYEQYF
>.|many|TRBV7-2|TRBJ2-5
TGTGCCAGCAGCAGGCGGTACCAAGAGACCCAGTACTTC
CASSRRYQETQYF
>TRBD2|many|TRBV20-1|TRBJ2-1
TGCAGTGCTAGAGGTTGGACTAGCGGGAGATCTGGGAATGAGCAGTTCTTC
CSARGWTSGRSGNEQFF
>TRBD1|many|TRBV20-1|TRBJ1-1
TGCAGTGCTAGAGGACAGGGAACTGAAGCTTTCTTT
CSARGQGTEAFF
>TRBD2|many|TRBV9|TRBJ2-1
TGTGCCAGCAGCGTAGTTCCGGGAGGTTGGAAGTTCTTC
CASSVVPGGWKFF
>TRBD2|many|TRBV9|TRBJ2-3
TGTGCCAGCAGCGTAAACGGGGGGGGCACAGATACGCAGTATTTT
CASSVNGGGTDTQYF
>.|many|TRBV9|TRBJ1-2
TGTGCCAGCAGCGTCCGGAATGATGGCTACACCTTC
CASSVRNDGYTF
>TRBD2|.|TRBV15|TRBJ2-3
TGTGCCACCAGCACCCGTAACGCGATGACTAGCGGGAGAGCGGTAGATACGCAGTATTTT
CATSTRNAMTSGRAVDTQYF
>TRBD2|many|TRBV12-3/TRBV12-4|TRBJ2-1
TGTGCCAGCAGCGCCGGGACTAGCGTCCGGCCGCAGTTCTTC
CASSAGTSVRPQFF
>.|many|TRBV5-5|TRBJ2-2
TGTGCCAGCAGCTTGGGGCAATTGGGGACCGGGGAGCTGTTTTTT
CASSLGQLGTGELFF
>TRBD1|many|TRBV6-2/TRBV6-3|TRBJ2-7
TGTGCCAGCAGCCTTCCCCGGGACAGGGTCTACGAGCAGTACTTC
CASSLPRDRVYEQYF
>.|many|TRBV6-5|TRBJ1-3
TGTGCCAGCAGTCTAAGGGCCAAACCCAGGGTCACCATATATTTT
CASSLRAKPRVTIYF
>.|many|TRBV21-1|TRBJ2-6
TGTGCCAGCAGCAAAGACTGGCCGGGACAACTCTTCTCTGGGGCCAACGTCCTGACTTTC
CASSKDWPGQLFSGANVLTF
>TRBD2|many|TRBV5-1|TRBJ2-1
TGCGCCAGCAGCTTGGCTCGCGGGGGGGACAATGAGCAGTTCTTC
CASSLARGGDNEQFF
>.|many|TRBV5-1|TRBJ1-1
TGCGCCAGCAGCTACGGGGGTGGGTTAGGGAACACTGAAGCTTTCTTT
CASSYGGGLGNTEAFF
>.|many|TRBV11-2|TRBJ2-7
TGTGCCAGCAGCTTAGGAGGGCTCGAGCAGTACTTC
CASSLGGLEQYF
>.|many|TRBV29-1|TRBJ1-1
TGCAGCGTTACCCTTGGCACTGAAGCTTTCTTT
CSVTLGTEAFF
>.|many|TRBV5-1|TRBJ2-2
TGCGCCAGCAGCCTGATGACTGCCCGGGACACCGGGGAGCTGTTTTTT
CASSLMTARDTGELFF
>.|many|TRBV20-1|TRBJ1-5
TGCAGTGCTCCTTCGGGGGCGCTTCGGAATCAGCCCCAGCATTTT
CSAPSGALRNQPQHF
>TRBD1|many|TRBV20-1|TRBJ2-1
TGCAGTGCTACCCGGACAGGGAGTTGGTTCTTC
CSATRTGSWFF